The T cell receptor (beta chain) under discussion was sequenced for a study of shared clonotypes between healthy human individuals. In germline, CDR1 is GTSNPN, CDR2 SVGIG (reference sequence). The length of the CDR3 is 15 residues. V shed 2 bases and J shed 0 bases, with 13 bases lying between them. Profiling relied on immunoSEQ multiplex PCR, and the TCRdb table lists in-frame clones only, not all of them. Of around 88,000 clones listed, approximately 63% were seen once; the top ten hold roughly 49%. Input material: memory CD8+ T cells sorted from blood. Subset of the sample: CD45RO+ cells pooled with CCR7-negative TemRA cells. The V and J genes are TRBV30 and TRBJ2-5; D perhaps matches TRBD1 (6 bases). This sequence originates from a man younger than 40 in good health. Here the CDR3 DNA reads TGTGCCTGGAGTACAGGACAGAAGTACCAAGAGACCCAGTACTTC. Amino acid sequence: CAWSTGQKYQETQYF.